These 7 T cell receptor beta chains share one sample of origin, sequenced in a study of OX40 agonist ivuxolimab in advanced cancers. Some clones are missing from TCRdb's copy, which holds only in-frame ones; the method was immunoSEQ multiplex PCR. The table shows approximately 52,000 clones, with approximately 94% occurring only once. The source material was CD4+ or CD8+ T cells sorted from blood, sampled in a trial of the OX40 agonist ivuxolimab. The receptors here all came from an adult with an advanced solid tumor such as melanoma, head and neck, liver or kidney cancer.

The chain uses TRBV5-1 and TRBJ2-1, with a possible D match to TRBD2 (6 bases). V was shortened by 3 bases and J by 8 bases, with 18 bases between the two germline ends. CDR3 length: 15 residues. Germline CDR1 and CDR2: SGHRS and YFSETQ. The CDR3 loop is CASSWTGPPGDEQFF. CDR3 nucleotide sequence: TGCGCCAGCAGCTGGACCGGGCCCCCGGGGGATGAGCAGTTCTTC.

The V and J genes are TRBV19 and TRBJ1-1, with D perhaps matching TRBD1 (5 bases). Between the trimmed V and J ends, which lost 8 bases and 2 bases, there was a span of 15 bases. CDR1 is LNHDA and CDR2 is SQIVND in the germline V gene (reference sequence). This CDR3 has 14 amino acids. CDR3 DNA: TGTGCCAGTCGTAAGGTCGGGGGAAACACTGAAGCTTTCTTT. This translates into CASRKVGGNTEAFF.

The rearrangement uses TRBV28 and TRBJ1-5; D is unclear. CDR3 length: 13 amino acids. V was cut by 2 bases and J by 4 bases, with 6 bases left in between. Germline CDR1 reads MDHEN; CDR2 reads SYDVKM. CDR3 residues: CASSLIGNQPQHF. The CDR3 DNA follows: TGTGCCAGCAGTTTAATCGGTAATCAGCCCCAGCATTTT.

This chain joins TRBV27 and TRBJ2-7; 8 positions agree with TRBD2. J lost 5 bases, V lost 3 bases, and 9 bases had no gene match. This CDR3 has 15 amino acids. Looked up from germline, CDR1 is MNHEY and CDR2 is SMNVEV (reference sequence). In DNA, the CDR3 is TGTGCCAGCAGTTTTGAGGTAGCGGGAAGCCACGAGCAGTACTTC. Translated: CASSFEVAGSHEQYF.

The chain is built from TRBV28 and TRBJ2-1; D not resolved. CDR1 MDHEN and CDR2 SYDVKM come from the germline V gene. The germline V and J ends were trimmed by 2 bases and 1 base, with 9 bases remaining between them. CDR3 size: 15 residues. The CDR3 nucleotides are TGTGCCAGCAGTTTAACGGGCCTTTCCTACAATGAGCAGTTCTTC. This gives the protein CASSLTGLSYNEQFF. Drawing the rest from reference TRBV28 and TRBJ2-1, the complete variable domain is DVKVTQSSRYLVKRTGEKVFLECVQDMDHENMFWYRQDPGLGLRLIYFSYDVKMKEKGDIPEGYSVSREKKERFSLILESASTNQTSMYLCASSLTGLSYNEQFFGPGTRLTVL.

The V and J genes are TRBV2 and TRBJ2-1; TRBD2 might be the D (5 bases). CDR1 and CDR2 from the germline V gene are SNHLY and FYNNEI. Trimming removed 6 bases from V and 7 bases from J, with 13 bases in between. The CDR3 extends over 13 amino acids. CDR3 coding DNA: TGTGCCAGCAGCCTAACTAGTGGGAATGAGCAGTTCTTC. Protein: CASSLTSGNEQFF.

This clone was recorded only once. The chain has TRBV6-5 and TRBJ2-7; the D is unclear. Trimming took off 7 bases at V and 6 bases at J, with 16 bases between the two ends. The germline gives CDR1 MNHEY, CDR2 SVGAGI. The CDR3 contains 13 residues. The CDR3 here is CASTLTAVSEQYF. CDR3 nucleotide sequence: TGTGCCAGCACCCTCACGGCGGTATCCGAGCAGTACTTC.